Listed below are T cell receptor beta chains from one sample, sequenced in a study of CD8 T cells in ankylosing spondylitis. TCRdb re-analysed the 5' RACE reads in MiXCR, keeping a single row per CDR3 protein. Of 200,000 to 300,000 distinct CDR3 sequences in the sample, around 25% were seen once. The sample consisted of blood, either unsorted or a sorted T cell fraction (not recorded which). These receptors came from a male donor with ankylosing spondylitis or in good health (not recorded which). Both conserved end residues are part of each CDR3. A D gene is named only where the DNA matches it firmly. Size tells how often a clone was seen (once, few, many) or the class of an expanded clone, and some rows leave it out.

J,V,D,size,CDR3
TRBJ1-1,TRBV6-1,-,-,CASRARVGTEAFF
TRBJ1-6,TRBV5-1,-,few,CASSDGQSGNSPLHF
TRBJ2-1,TRBV20-1,TRBD2,many,CSASKASGGHEQFF
TRBJ2-2,TRBV2,TRBD1,few,CASIRDRGVGELFF
TRBJ2-1,TRBV29-1,-,few,CSVGTRQFF
TRBJ2-7,TRBV6-1,TRBD1,-,CASRGDRAGSYEQYF
TRBJ2-3,TRBV18,-,-,CASSPGVQNVNTQYF
TRBJ2-1,TRBV2,TRBD2,many,CASNVRTSANEQFF
TRBJ1-1,TRBV6-1,-,-,CASSEEWNTEAFF
TRBJ1-1,TRBV12-3/TRBV12-4,TRBD1,-,CASRYRGMNTEAFF
TRBJ2-1,TRBV10-3,-,-,CAISDRKAVEQFF
TRBJ2-7,TRBV20-1,-,few,CSARDPLKGLSEQYF
TRBJ2-5,TRBV20-1,-,few,CSAYQGHVQETQYF
TRBJ2-1,TRBV6-1,-,few,CASSLGPSYEQFF